Presented here are 2 T cell receptor beta chains from one specimen sequenced in a study of blood T cell repertoires in COVID-19. Only in-frame clones appear in the TCRdb table, and some are missing; sequencing was by immunoSEQ multiplex PCR. The sample has more than 65,000 clones, about four fifths seen once. The sequenced material came from peripheral blood. Every receptor here comes from a woman older than 75 with acute or convalescent COVID-19.

By share, this clone ranks as medium-sized. Germline and junction disagree at one end, which may indicate a read error. V usage is TRBV7-6 and J usage is TRBJ2-2; 11 bases agree with TRBD2. The CDR3 totals 15 residues. From germline, CDR1 is SGHVS and CDR2 FNYEAQ. The CDR3 DNA reads as TGTGCCAGCAGCCTAGCGGGGGGACCGTCCGGGGAGCTGTTTTTT. Its translation is CASSLAGGPSGELFF.

The chain uses TRBV6-5 and TRBJ2-7; no clear D. Germline-derived CDR1 and CDR2 are MNHEY and SVGAGI. V was clipped by 7 bases and J by 0 bases, with 7 bases between them. The CDR3 has 12 residues. CDR3 sequence reads: CASKQSSYEQYF. CDR3 sequence (DNA): TGTGCCAGCAAACAGAGCTCCTACGAGCAGTACTTC.